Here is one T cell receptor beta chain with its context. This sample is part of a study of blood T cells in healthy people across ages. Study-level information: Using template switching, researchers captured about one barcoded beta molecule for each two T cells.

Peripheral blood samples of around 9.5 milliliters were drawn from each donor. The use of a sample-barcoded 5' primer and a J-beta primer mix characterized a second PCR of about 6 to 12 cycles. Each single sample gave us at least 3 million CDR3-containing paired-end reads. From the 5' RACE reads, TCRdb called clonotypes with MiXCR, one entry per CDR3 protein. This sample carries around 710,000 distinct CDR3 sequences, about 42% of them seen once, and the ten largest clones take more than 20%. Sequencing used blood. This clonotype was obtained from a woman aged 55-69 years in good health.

The CDR3 bases are TGTGCCAGCAGCGCACCACAGGAGATGAAGTTCTTC. It encodes CASSAPQEMKFF. The gene calls are TRBV9 and TRBJ2-1, with D possibly matching TRBD1 (5 bases). The length of the CDR3 is 12 residues. Trimming took 3 bases from V and 14 from J, leaving 15 bases between them. Germline CDR1 SGDLS, CDR2 YYNGEE.